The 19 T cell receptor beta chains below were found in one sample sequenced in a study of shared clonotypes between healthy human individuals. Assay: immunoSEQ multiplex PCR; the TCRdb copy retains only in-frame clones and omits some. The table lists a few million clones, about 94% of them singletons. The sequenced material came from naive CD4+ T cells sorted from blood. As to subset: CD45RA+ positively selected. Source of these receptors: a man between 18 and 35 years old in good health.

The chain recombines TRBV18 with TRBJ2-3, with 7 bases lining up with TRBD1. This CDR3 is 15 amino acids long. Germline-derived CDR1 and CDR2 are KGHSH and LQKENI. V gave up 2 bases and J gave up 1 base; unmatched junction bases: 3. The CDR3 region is CASSPGTAGTDTQYF. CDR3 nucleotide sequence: TGTGCCAGCTCACCAGGGACAGCGGGCACAGATACGCAGTATTTT.

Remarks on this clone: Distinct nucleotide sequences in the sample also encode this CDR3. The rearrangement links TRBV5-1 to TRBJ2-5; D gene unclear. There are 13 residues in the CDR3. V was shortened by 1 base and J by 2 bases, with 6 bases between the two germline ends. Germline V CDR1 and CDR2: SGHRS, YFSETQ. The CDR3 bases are TGCGCCAGCAGCTTGCGCAGGCAAGAGACCCAGTACTTC. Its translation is CASSLRRQETQYF.

The CDR3 is CASTEVGETQYF. The CDR3 DNA is TGTGCCAGCACCGAAGTGGGGGAGACCCAGTACTTC. The gene calls are TRBV6-5 and TRBJ2-5; D gene ambiguous. V lost 7 bases and J lost 5, with 11 bases in between. This CDR3 is 12 amino acids long. CDR1 and CDR2 (germline): MNHEY, SVGAGI.

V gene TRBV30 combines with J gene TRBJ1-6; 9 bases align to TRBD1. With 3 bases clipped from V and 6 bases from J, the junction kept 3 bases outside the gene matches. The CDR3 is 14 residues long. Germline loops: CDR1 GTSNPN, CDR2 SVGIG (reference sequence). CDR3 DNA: TGTGCCTGGAGCCGGACAGGGGTTAATTCACCCCTCCACTTT. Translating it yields CAWSRTGVNSPLHF.

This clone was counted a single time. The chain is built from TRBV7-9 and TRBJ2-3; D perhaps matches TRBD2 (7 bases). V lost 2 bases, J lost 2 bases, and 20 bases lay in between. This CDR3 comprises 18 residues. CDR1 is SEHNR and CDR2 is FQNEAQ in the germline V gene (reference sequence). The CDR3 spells CASSLTLGGRLITDTQYF. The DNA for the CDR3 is TGTGCCAGCAGCTTAACCTTGGGGGGGCGCCTCATCACAGATACGCAGTATTTT. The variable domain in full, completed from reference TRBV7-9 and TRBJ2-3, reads DTGVSQNPRHKITKRGQNVTFRCDPISEHNRLYWYRQTLGQGPEFLTYFQNEAQLEKSRLLSDRFSAERPKGSFSTLEIQRTEQGDSAMYLCASSLTLGGRLITDTQYFGPGTRLTVL.

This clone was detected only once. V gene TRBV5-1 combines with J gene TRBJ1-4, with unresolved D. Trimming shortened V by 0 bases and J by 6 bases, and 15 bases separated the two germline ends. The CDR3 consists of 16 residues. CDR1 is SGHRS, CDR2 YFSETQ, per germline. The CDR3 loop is CASSLEPARRDEKLFF. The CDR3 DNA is TGCGCCAGCAGCTTGGAACCGGCTCGTCGGGATGAAAAACTGTTTTTT.

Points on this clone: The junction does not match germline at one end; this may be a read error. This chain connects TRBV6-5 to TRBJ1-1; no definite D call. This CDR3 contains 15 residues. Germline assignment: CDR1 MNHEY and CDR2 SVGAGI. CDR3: CASSYLSRVGTEAFF. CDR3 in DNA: TGTGCCAGCAGCTACTTAAGTAGGGTAGGCACTGAAGCTTTCTTT.

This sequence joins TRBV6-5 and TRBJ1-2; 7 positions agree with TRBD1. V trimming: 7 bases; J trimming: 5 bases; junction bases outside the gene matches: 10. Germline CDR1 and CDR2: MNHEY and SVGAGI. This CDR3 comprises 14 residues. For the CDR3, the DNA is TGTGCCAGCACCCAGCAGGGGGTGGGGTATGGCTACACCTTC. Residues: CASTQQGVGYGYTF.

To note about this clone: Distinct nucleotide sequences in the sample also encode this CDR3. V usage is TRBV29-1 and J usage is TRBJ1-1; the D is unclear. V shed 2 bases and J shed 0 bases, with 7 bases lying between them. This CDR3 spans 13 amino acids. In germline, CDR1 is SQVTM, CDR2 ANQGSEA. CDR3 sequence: CSVEQSMNTEAFF. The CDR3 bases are TGCAGCGTTGAACAGTCTATGAACACTGAAGCTTTCTTT.

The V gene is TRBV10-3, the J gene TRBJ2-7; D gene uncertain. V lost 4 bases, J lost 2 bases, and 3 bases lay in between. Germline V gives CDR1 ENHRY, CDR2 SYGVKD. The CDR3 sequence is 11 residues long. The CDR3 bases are TGTGCCATCAGTGCCGCCTACGAGCAGTACTTC. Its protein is CAISAAYEQYF.

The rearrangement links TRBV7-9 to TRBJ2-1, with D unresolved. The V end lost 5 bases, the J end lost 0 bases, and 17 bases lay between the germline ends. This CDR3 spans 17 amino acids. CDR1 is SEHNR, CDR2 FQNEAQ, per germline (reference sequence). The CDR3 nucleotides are TGTGCCAGCAGCCATCTGATTGGACGGTCCTCCTACAATGAGCAGTTCTTC. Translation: CASSHLIGRSSYNEQFF.

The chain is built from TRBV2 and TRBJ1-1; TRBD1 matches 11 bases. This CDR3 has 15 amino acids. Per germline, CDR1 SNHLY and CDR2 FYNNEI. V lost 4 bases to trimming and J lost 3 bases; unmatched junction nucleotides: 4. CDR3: CASSARTGGDTEAFF. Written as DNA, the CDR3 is TGTGCCAGCAGTGCCCGGACAGGGGGCGACACTGAAGCTTTCTTT. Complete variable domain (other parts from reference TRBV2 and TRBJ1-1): EPEVTQTPSHQVTQMGQEVILRCVPISNHLYFYWYRQILGQKVEFLVSFYNNEISEKSEIFDDQFSVERPDGSNFTLKIRSTKLEDSAMYFCASSARTGGDTEAFFGQGTRLTVV.

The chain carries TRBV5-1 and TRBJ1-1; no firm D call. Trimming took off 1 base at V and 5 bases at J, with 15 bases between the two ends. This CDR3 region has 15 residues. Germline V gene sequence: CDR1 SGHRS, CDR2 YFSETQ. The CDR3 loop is CASSLNEASGTEAFF. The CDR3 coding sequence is TGCGCCAGCAGCTTGAATGAGGCCTCGGGGACTGAAGCTTTCTTT.

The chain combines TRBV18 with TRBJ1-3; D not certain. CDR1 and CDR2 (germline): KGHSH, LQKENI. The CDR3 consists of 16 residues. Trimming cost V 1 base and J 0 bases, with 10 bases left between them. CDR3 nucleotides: TGTGCCAGCTCACCACTCACCGAAAGCTCTGGAAACACCATATATTTT. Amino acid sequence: CASSPLTESSGNTIYF.

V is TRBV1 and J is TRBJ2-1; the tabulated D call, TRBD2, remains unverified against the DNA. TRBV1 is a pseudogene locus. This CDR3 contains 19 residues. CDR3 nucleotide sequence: TGCACCAGCAGCCAAGCCTGTTCCCCACTAGCGGGGACTCACAATGAGCAGTTCTTC. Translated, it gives CTSSQACSPLAGTHNEQFF.

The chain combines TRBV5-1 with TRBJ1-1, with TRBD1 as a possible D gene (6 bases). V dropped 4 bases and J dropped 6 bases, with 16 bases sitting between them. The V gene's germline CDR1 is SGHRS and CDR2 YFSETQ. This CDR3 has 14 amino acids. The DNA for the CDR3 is TGCGCCAGCAGCCTACAGGGCGCCTCCCCTGAAGCTTTCTTT. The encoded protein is CASSLQGASPEAFF.

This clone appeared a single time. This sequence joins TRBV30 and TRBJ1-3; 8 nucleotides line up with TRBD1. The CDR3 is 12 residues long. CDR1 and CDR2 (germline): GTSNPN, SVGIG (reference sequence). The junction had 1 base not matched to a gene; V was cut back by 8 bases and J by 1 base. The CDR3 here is CARTGSGNTIYF. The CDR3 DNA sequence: TGTGCCCGGACAGGGTCTGGAAACACCATATATTTT.

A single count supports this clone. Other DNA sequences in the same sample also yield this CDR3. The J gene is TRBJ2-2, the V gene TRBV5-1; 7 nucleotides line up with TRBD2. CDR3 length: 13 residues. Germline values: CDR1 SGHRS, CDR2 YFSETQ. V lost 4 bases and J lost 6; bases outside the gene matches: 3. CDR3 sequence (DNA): TGCGCCAGCAGCCTCGGACTAGCCGGGGAGCTGTTTTTT. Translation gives CASSLGLAGELFF. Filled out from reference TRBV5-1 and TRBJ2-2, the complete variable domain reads KAGVTQTPRYLIKTRGQQVTLSCSPISGHRSVSWYQQTPGQGLQFLFEYFSETQRNKGNFPGRFSGRQFSNSRSEMNVSTLELGDSALYLCASSLGLAGELFFGEGSRLTVL.

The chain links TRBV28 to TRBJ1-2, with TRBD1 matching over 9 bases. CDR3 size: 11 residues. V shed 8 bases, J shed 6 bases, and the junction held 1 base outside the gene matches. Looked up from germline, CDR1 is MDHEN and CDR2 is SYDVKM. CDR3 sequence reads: CASRQGDGYTF. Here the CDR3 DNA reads TGTGCCAGCCGACAGGGGGATGGCTACACCTTC.